The 6 T cell receptor beta chains listed next were all sequenced from one sample in a study of OX40 agonist ivuxolimab in advanced cancers. This table comes from immunoSEQ multiplex PCR, and its TCRdb copy is limited to in-frame clones, with some not included. The sample contains under 85,000 clones, over 65% of which appear only once. The material was CD4+ or CD8+ T cells sorted from blood, obtained in a trial of the OX40 agonist ivuxolimab. These receptors were obtained from an adult with an advanced solid tumor such as melanoma, head and neck, liver or kidney cancer.

This rearrangement joins TRBV11-2 to TRBJ2-5; possible D gene TRBD2, 5 bases. Germline V gives CDR1 SGHAT, CDR2 FQNNGV. The CDR3 covers 14 residues. Trimming cost V 2 bases and J 7 bases, with 14 bases left between them. DNA for the CDR3: TGTGCCAGCAGCTTATCTTTGACTAACAGGACCCAGTACTTC. This encodes CASSLSLTNRTQYF.

The chain joins TRBV7-9 to TRBJ2-1, with 10 nucleotides matching TRBD2. Germline V gene sequence: CDR1 SEHNR, CDR2 FQNEAQ (reference sequence). The length of the CDR3 is 18 residues. Trimming removed 5 bases from V and 0 bases from J; junction bases left unmatched: 10. This CDR3 is CASSRRGSGGSSYNEQFF. In DNA form, the CDR3 reads TGTGCCAGCAGCCGTCGTGGTAGCGGGGGGAGCTCCTACAATGAGCAGTTCTTC.

The chain combines TRBV7-8 with TRBJ1-1; no definite D call. The CDR3 has 14 amino acids. Germline V lookup: CDR1 SGHVS, CDR2 FQNEAQ. V dropped 1 base and J dropped 0 bases, with 6 bases sitting between them. The CDR3: CASSLGEMNTEAFF. CDR3 DNA: TGTGCCAGCAGCTTAGGCGAGATGAACACTGAAGCTTTCTTT.

The chain recombines TRBV6-6 with TRBJ1-5; possible D gene TRBD1, 5 bases. Germline CDR1 reads MNHNY; CDR2 reads SVGAGI (reference sequence). The CDR3 extends over 15 amino acids. Between the trimmed V and J ends, which lost 6 bases and 5 bases, there was a span of 17 bases. The CDR3 is CASSPDTTLDQPQHF. In DNA form, the CDR3 reads TGTGCCAGCAGCCCGGACACGACCCTCGATCAGCCCCAGCATTTT.

This clone has just a few counts. The chain is built from TRBV7-2 and TRBJ2-2; tentatively, D is TRBD1 (6 bases). V was trimmed by 5 bases and J by 4 bases, leaving 11 bases between them. CDR1 is SGHTA, CDR2 FQGNSA, per germline. CDR3 size: 14 residues. This CDR3 is CASSPRTVTGELFF. CDR3 coding DNA: TGTGCCAGCAGCCCCCGGACAGTCACCGGGGAGCTGTTTTTT. Full variable domain (outside the CDR3, taken from reference TRBV7-2 and TRBJ2-2): GAGVSQSPSNKVTEKGKDVELRCDPISGHTALYWYRQSLGQGLEFLIYFQGNSAPDKSGLPSDRFSAERTGGSVSTLTIQRTQQEDSAVYLCASSPRTVTGELFFGEGSRLTVL.

The chain uses TRBV2 and TRBJ1-3; possibly TRBD1 for D (5 bases). Trimming took 4 bases from V and 0 from J, leaving 7 bases between them. CDR1 and CDR2 from the germline V gene are SNHLY and FYNNEI. This CDR3 is 14 amino acids long. CDR3 sequence reads: CASSGGLSGNTIYF. The CDR3 DNA is TGTGCCAGCAGTGGGGGCCTCTCTGGAAACACCATATATTTT.